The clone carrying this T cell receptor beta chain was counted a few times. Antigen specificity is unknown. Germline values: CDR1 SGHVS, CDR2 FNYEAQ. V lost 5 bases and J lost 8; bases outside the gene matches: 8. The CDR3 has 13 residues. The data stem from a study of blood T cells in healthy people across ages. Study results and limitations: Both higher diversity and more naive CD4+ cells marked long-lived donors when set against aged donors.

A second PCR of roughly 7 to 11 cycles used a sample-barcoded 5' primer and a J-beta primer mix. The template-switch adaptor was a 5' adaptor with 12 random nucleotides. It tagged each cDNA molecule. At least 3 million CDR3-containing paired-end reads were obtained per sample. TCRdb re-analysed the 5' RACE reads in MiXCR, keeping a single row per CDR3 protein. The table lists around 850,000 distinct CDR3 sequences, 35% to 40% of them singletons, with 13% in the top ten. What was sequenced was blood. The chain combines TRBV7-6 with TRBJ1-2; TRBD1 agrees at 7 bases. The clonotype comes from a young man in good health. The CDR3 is CASSQGQRIGYTF. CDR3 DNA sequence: TGTGCCAGCAGCCAGGGACAGCGAATAGGCTACACCTTC.